Each of the 31 T cell receptor beta chains below was sequenced from the same sample in a study of T cells in Graves' hyperthyroidism and ophthalmopathy. What was amplified from RNA transcripts were TCR beta CDR3 regions. HTBI primers drove first-round RT-PCR of the TCR CDR3. TCRdb reanalysed the multiplex PCR reads using MiXCR and keeps one entry per CDR3 protein. In the table there are 500,000 to 600,000 distinct CDR3 sequences, about 20% of which are singletons. Input material: blood. The receptors originated from a man aged 40-49 years with Graves' ophthalmopathy.

The CDR3 loop is CASSYSAQGPSSYNSPLHF. CDR3 DNA: TGTGCCAGCAGTTACTCGGCTCAGGGCCCTAGCTCCTATAATTCACCCCTCCACTTT. The rearrangement uses TRBV6-2 or TRBV6-3 and TRBJ1-6; perhaps TRBD1 as D (5 bases). V lost 0 bases and J 0 bases, leaving 15 bases between the germline ends. The CDR3 is 19 amino acids. Germline-derived CDR1 and CDR2 are MNHEY and SVGEGT.

V and J are TRBV18 and TRBJ1-3; D is unresolved. CDR3 length: 15 amino acids. Germline CDR1 is KGHSH and CDR2 is LQKENI. The V end lost 1 base, the J end lost 4 bases, and 11 bases lay between the germline ends. This chain's CDR3 is CASSPQAVSGNTIYF. The DNA for the CDR3 is TGTGCCAGCTCACCACAAGCAGTTTCGGGAAACACCATATATTTT.

This clonotype has a handful of counts. The genes are TRBV28 and TRBJ2-7, with TRBD2 identical over 10 bases. CDR3 length: 14 residues. The germline CDR1 and CDR2 sequences are MDHEN and SYDVKM. V was pared by 4 bases and J by 7 bases, with 7 bases of the junction left unmatched. CDR3 nucleotide sequence: TGTGCCAGCAGTTACCTAGCGGGAGCGGGGGAGCAGTACTTC. As protein: CASSYLAGAGEQYF.

In this sample, this clonotype turned up a few times. The chain carries TRBV9 and TRBJ2-1; the match to TRBD2 covers 8 bases. Germline V gives CDR1 SGDLS, CDR2 YYNGEE. The CDR3 is 17 residues long. J was trimmed by 0 bases and V by 2 bases; bases with no gene match: 7. The CDR3, as DNA: TGTGCCAGCAGCGTCGGCCCTCGGGGGGGCTCCTACAATGAGCAGTTCTTC. This sequence encodes CASSVGPRGGSYNEQFF. Full variable domain (rest looked up from reference TRBV9 and TRBJ2-1): DSGVTQTPKHLITATGQRVTLRCSPRSGDLSVYWYQQSLDQGLQFLIQYYNGEERAKGNILERFSAQQFPDLHSELNLSSLELGDSALYFCASSVGPRGGSYNEQFFGPGTRLTVL.

This sequence joins TRBV20-1 and TRBJ2-3; possibly TRBD2 for D (6 bases). The CDR3 consists of 15 residues. Per the germline V gene, CDR1 is DFQATT and CDR2 is SNEGSKA (reference sequence). V was cut by 1 base and J by 2 bases, with 13 bases left in between. The CDR3 reads CSARGIADHTDTQYF. The CDR3 nucleotides are TGCAGTGCTAGAGGAATAGCGGATCACACAGATACGCAGTATTTT.

This clonotype was seen many times. CDR3 nucleotides: TGTGCCAGCAGCGATCGACTAGCGGGGAACACAGATACGCAGTATTTT. This codes for CASSDRLAGNTDTQYF. The chain uses TRBV7-6 and TRBJ2-3; 11 bases fit TRBD2. J lost 2 bases, V lost 5 bases, and 6 bases had no gene match. Germline values: CDR1 SGHVS, CDR2 FNYEAQ. The CDR3 runs 16 residues.

This rearrangement joins TRBV5-1 to TRBJ2-7; perhaps TRBD2 as D (6 bases). CDR1 SGHRS and CDR2 YFSETQ come from the germline V gene. V was pared by 6 bases and J by 3 bases, with 13 bases between. This CDR3 contains 13 residues. CDR3 coding DNA: TGCGCCAGCAAATCACTAGCACTCTACGAGCAGTACTTC. Its translation: CASKSLALYEQYF.

This clonotype was counted between two and nine times. The rearrangement uses TRBV28 and TRBJ1-5, with a tentative D call TRBD1 (5 bases). The CDR3 contains 17 residues. Trimming removed 7 bases at V and 7 bases at J, with 26 bases between. CDR1 is MDHEN and CDR2 is SYDVKM in the germline V gene. The CDR3 region has the DNA TGTGCCAGCATCCTTAGGGGACTCAACCCCCGAAAGCAGCCCCAGCATTTT. It yields the protein CASILRGLNPRKQPQHF.

This clonotype was picked up many times. The chain is built from TRBV7-9 and TRBJ1-2; D gene uncertain. Trimming left V 5 bases short and J 2 bases short, with 6 bases between. This CDR3 is 12 amino acids long. CDR1 is SEHNR and CDR2 is FQNEAQ in the germline V gene (reference sequence). The DNA for the CDR3 is TGTGCCAGCAGCGCCGTAAACTATGGCTACACCTTC. This translates into CASSAVNYGYTF.

This clonotype was recorded many times. The chain is built from TRBV30 and TRBJ1-6; D gene uncertain. The V end lost 4 bases, the J end lost 14 bases, and 15 bases lay between the germline ends. Looked up from germline, CDR1 is GTSNPN and CDR2 is SVGIG (reference sequence). The CDR3 spans 12 residues. Here the CDR3 DNA reads TGTGCCTGGAACACCCCGGGAGGGACCCTCCACTTT. Protein sequence: CAWNTPGGTLHF. Variable domain in full (rest from reference TRBV30 and TRBJ1-6): SQTIHQWPATLVQPVGSPLSLECTVEGTSNPNLYWYRQAAGRGLQLLFYSVGIGQISSEVPQNLSASRPQDRQFILSSKKLLLSDSGFYLCAWNTPGGTLHFGNGTRLTVT.

This clonotype has just a few counts. The J gene is TRBJ2-5, the V gene TRBV3-1; the match to TRBD2 covers 9 bases. Germline V gene data show CDR1 as LGHDT and CDR2 as YNNKEL (reference sequence). V lost 2 bases to trimming and J lost 4 bases; unmatched junction nucleotides: 8. The CDR3 has 16 residues. CDR3 nucleotides: TGTGCCAGCAGCCAAAGGGGCGGGGGGGCAGGAGAGACCCAGTACTTC. As protein: CASSQRGGGAGETQYF.

The rearrangement joins TRBV20-1 to TRBJ2-7, with 8 bases that match TRBD1. V dropped 3 bases and J dropped 4; count of bases not matched to a gene: 11. The CDR3 runs 15 residues. Germline V CDR1 and CDR2: DFQATT, SNEGSKA (reference sequence). The CDR3 nucleotides read TGCAGTGCTAGTAGGGACAGGAGGATTCCTTACGAGCAGTACTTC. Protein sequence: CSASRDRRIPYEQYF.

This chain links TRBV12-3 or TRBV12-4 with TRBJ2-2, with D possibly matching TRBD2 (6 bases). Trimming took off 5 bases at V and 5 bases at J, with 15 bases between the two ends. This CDR3 contains 15 residues. This CDR3 reads CASSPTRLETGELFF. CDR3 sequence (DNA): TGTGCCAGCAGTCCGACTAGATTGGAGACCGGGGAGCTGTTTTTT.

This clonotype was detected ten times or more. The V gene is TRBV11-2, the J gene TRBJ2-1, with D perhaps TRBD1 or TRBD2 (6 bases each). V was clipped by 2 bases and J by 9 bases, with 11 bases between them. The length of the CDR3 is 13 residues. Looked up from germline, CDR1 is SGHAT and CDR2 is FQNNGV. CDR3 residues: CASSLRTGAEQFF. The CDR3 nucleotides are TGTGCCAGCAGCTTACGTACGGGGGCTGAGCAGTTCTTC.

This clonotype has only a few counts. V and J are TRBV29-1 and TRBJ2-5; tentatively, D is TRBD1 or TRBD2 (5 bases each). V shed 5 bases and J shed 1 base, with 11 bases lying between them. CDR1 and CDR2 (germline): SQVTM, ANQGSEA. This CDR3 comprises 13 residues. The CDR3 spells CSVNRGFQETQYF. The CDR3 DNA reads as TGCAGCGTTAACCGGGGCTTCCAAGAGACCCAGTACTTC.

This clonotype was observed a few times. The chain couples TRBV4-1 to TRBJ2-2; either TRBD1 or TRBD2 may fit D (5 bases each). V gave up 4 bases and J gave up 6 bases, with 15 bases separating them. The CDR3 consists of 15 residues. Germline CDR1 is MGHRA and CDR2 is YSYEKL. DNA for the CDR3: TGCGCCAGCAGCCCTTCACTAGGGGCTTCCGGGGAGCTGTTTTTT. This codes for CASSPSLGASGELFF.

CDR3 bases: TGTGCCATCAGTGAGCGGACTAGCGGGGGTCGCGAGACCCAGTACTTC. It is translated as CAISERTSGGRETQYF. The chain employs TRBV10-3 and TRBJ2-5, with TRBD2 matching 13 bases. The J segment lost 5 bases and the V segment lost 2 bases, leaving 5 bases of the junction unmatched. The CDR3 length is 16 residues. Germline CDR1 ENHRY, CDR2 SYGVKD.

The rearrangement uses TRBV5-5 and TRBJ2-1, with D unclear. The CDR3 runs to 13 residues. The germline V and J ends were trimmed by 0 bases and 6 bases, with 7 bases remaining between them. Germline V gene sequence: CDR1 SGHKS, CDR2 YYEKEE (reference sequence). CDR3 protein: CASSLDLGNEQFF. Written as DNA, the CDR3 is TGTGCCAGCAGCTTGGATCTGGGCAATGAGCAGTTCTTC. Based on the CDR3 plus reference TRBV5-5 and TRBJ2-1, the full variable domain is DAGVTQSPTHLIKTRGQQVTLRCSPISGHKSVSWYQQVLGQGPQFIFQYYEKEERGRGNFPDRFSARQFPNYSSELNVNALLLGDSALYLCASSLDLGNEQFFGPGTRLTVL.

The chain is built from TRBV9 and TRBJ1-2; weak D call: TRBD1 (5 bases). Trimming cost V 4 bases and J 8 bases, with 18 bases left between them. The CDR3 loop spans 14 amino acids. Germline assignment: CDR1 SGDLS and CDR2 YYNGEE. CDR3 protein: CASSPRGGPTGYTF. Here the CDR3 DNA reads TGTGCCAGCAGCCCGCGCGGGGGTCCTACGGGCTACACCTTC.

This clonotype showed up just a few times. The CDR3 reads CSVSRGNTEAFF. CDR3 coding DNA: TGCAGCGTTTCCAGAGGAAACACTGAAGCTTTCTTT. J is TRBJ1-1 and V is TRBV29-1, with unresolved D. CDR1 is SQVTM and CDR2 is ANQGSEA in the germline V gene. The V end lost 5 bases, the J end lost 2 bases, and 9 bases lay between the germline ends. This CDR3 spans 12 amino acids.

The chain couples TRBV2 to TRBJ1-2, with D maybe TRBD1 (5 bases). Germline V CDR1 and CDR2: SNHLY, FYNNEI. This CDR3 is 14 amino acids long. Trimming cost V 2 bases and J 8 bases, with 15 bases left between them. CDR3 protein: CASSELSRVEGYTF. CDR3 DNA sequence: TGTGCCAGCAGTGAACTGTCCAGGGTGGAGGGCTACACCTTC.

Note on this clonotype: A much larger clonotype is one base distant, so this may be a read error. The V gene is TRBV7-2, the J gene TRBJ2-7, with D maybe TRBD2 (5 bases). Germline V gives CDR1 SGHTA, CDR2 FQGNSA. The CDR3 totals 13 residues. The chain's CDR3 is CVSSPRGPSEQYF. CDR3 in DNA: TGTGTCAGCAGCCCCCGGGGTCCCAGCGAGCAGTACTTC. Supplemented by reference TRBV7-2 and TRBJ2-7, the full variable domain reads GAGVSQSPSNKVTEKGKDVELRCDPISGHTALYWYRQSLGQGLEFLIYFQGNSAPDKSGLPSDRFSAERTGGSVSTLTIQRTQQEDSAVYLCVSSPRGPSEQYFGPGTRLTVT.

This clonotype was recorded only once. A read error is possible here, since a much larger clone lies one base away. The chain links TRBV7-9 to TRBJ2-1, with TRBD2 identical over 12 bases. Trimming took 4 bases from V and 5 from J; bases not matched to a gene: 0. The CDR3 is 14 amino acids. Germline V lookup: CDR1 SEHNR, CDR2 FQNEAQ (reference sequence). This chain's CDR3 is CASSWTSGDNEQFF. CDR3 DNA: TGTGCCAGCAGCTGGACTAGCGGGGACAATGAGCAGTTCTTC. Variable domain in full (rest from reference TRBV7-9 and TRBJ2-1): DTGVSQNPRHKITKRGQNVTFRCDPISEHNRLYWYRQTLGQGPEFLTYFQNEAQLEKSRLLSDRFSAERPKGSFSTLEIQRTEQGDSAMYLCASSWTSGDNEQFFGPGTRLTVL.

The sample holds many counts of this clonotype. The chain has TRBV7-2 and TRBJ1-2, with D unclear. Trimming removed 1 base from V and 4 bases from J, with 13 bases in between. The CDR3 contains 15 residues. Germline V gene data show CDR1 as SGHTA and CDR2 as FQGNSA. CDR3 coding DNA: TGTGCCAGCAGCTTAGACGGGAAGAGGGTCTATGGCTACACCTTC. The encoded protein is CASSLDGKRVYGYTF. The variable domain in full, completed from reference TRBV7-2 and TRBJ1-2, reads GAGVSQSPSNKVTEKGKDVELRCDPISGHTALYWYRQSLGQGLEFLIYFQGNSAPDKSGLPSDRFSAERTGGSVSTLTIQRTQQEDSAVYLCASSLDGKRVYGYTFGSGTRLTVV.

The chain is built from TRBV20-1 and TRBJ2-1; TRBD1 matches at 7 bases. CDR1 is DFQATT, CDR2 SNEGSKA, per germline (reference sequence). With V trimmed by 0 bases and J by 12 bases, 14 bases remained unmatched. CDR3 length: 15 amino acids. The CDR3 nucleotides are TGCAGTGCTAGAGATTCCACCCCAGGGGGTAATAGGCAGTTCTTC. It encodes CSARDSTPGGNRQFF.

This clonotype was seen a few times. The CDR3: CASSLGPTGGDYGYTF. The CDR3 DNA reads TGCGCCAGCAGCTTGGGACCGACAGGGGGGGATTATGGCTACACCTTC. V is TRBV5-1 and J is TRBJ1-2; 9 nucleotides match TRBD1. Germline trimming cut 0 bases from V and 5 bases from J; bases unmatched to any gene: 8. The germline gives CDR1 SGHRS, CDR2 YFSETQ. This CDR3 region has 16 residues.

This clonotype was counted ten times or more. The rearrangement links TRBV28 to TRBJ2-3; the D is unclear. The germline CDR1 and CDR2 sequences are MDHEN and SYDVKM. Trimming pared 2 bases from V and 0 bases from J, leaving 6 bases between. The CDR3 runs 14 residues. The CDR3 here is CASSLEDSTDTQYF. CDR3 coding DNA: TGTGCCAGCAGTTTAGAGGACAGCACAGATACGCAGTATTTT.

In this sample, this clonotype turned up a few times. The chain is built from TRBV20-1 and TRBJ2-5; D gene uncertain. V dropped 3 bases and J dropped 1 base, with 9 bases sitting between them. This CDR3 contains 13 residues. The germline CDR1 and CDR2 sequences are DFQATT and SNEGSKA (reference sequence). This CDR3 is CSARRRLQETQYF. Written as DNA, the CDR3 is TGCAGTGCTAGGCGCAGACTCCAAGAGACCCAGTACTTC.

This chain joins TRBV20-1 and TRBJ2-5; 7 nucleotides align to TRBD2. Per germline, CDR1 DFQATT and CDR2 SNEGSKA (reference sequence). With 1 base clipped from V and 5 bases from J, the junction kept 10 bases outside the gene matches. This CDR3 has 15 residues. CDR3 nucleotide sequence: TGCAGTGCTAGAGGTTTGGGGGGGACTGGTGAGACCCAGTACTTC. Its protein product is CSARGLGGTGETQYF.

This clonotype was found many times. The chain recombines TRBV3-1 with TRBJ2-2; 9 positions agree with TRBD2. This CDR3 is 17 amino acids long. The germline CDR1 and CDR2 sequences are LGHDT and YNNKEL (reference sequence). Losses at the gene ends were 2 bases for V and 2 bases for J; bases not matched to a gene: 6. CDR3 loop: CASSQPLLAGNTGELFF. CDR3 in DNA: TGTGCCAGCAGCCAACCCCTCCTAGCGGGAAACACCGGGGAGCTGTTTTTT.

This clonotype has a handful of counts. The chain uses TRBV27 and TRBJ2-1; 7 nucleotides match TRBD2. Germline values: CDR1 MNHEY, CDR2 SMNVEV (reference sequence). After removal of 4 bases from V and 9 bases from J, the junction contained 9 bases not matched to a gene. The CDR3 is made up of 14 amino acids. CDR3 bases: TGTGCCAGCAGTTCAAGACTAGCATTGGGTGAGCAGTTCTTC. Amino acid sequence: CASSSRLALGEQFF.